This T cell receptor (beta chain) is from a study of OX40 agonist ivuxolimab in advanced cancers. Study-wide context: At doses from 0.01 to 10 mg/kg, patients were given intravenous ivuxolimab every 2 weeks. General observations from the study: At 0.1 to 3.0 mg/kg and by week 6, clonal expansion occurred in CD4+ and CD8+ blood T cells.

Germline lookup yields CDR1 MNHNS and CDR2 SASEGT. This CDR3 contains 17 residues. After removal of 5 bases from V and 2 bases from J, the junction contained 10 bases not matched to a gene. Only in-frame clones appear in the TCRdb table, and some are missing; sequencing was by immunoSEQ multiplex PCR. This repertoire shows about 83,000 clones, about 85% found once; its top ten account for 0.66%. Notes on this clone: The target antigen is unknown.

This specimen consisted of CD4+ or CD8+ T cells sorted from blood, obtained in a trial of the OX40 agonist ivuxolimab. The rearrangement links TRBV6-1 to TRBJ2-4; 9 bases agree with TRBD1. This sequence originates from an adult with an advanced solid tumor such as melanoma, head and neck, liver or kidney cancer. The CDR3 bases are TGTGCCAGCAGTCAAGGGGGCGGACAGGGGACCAAAAACATTCAGTACTTC. Translation gives CASSQGGGQGTKNIQYF.